Following are 23 T cell receptor beta chains from one sample sequenced in a study of T cells in Graves' hyperthyroidism and ophthalmopathy (dated by TCRdb to the late 2010s). The receptor library was made with multiplex PCR. The data were produced on an Illumina HiSeq 2000. Amplification of TCR beta CDR3 regions was carried out from RNA transcripts. For the first round of RT-PCR on the TCR CDR3, the HTBI primer set was used together with the Qiagen OneStep RT-PCR kit. In TCRdb, the public reads were trimmed at Q25 with fastp and aligned with MiXCR, with productive beta chains retained. Each record represents a unique CDR3 protein, reported with the most common genes and DNA among its rows. In this sample the table shows roughly 560,000 distinct CDR3 sequences, roughly 15% of which occur a single time. About 4.5% of the sample lies in the top ten. The sample consisted of blood. These receptors were obtained from a woman aged 40 to 50 with Graves' ophthalmopathy.

The chain links TRBV7-8 to TRBJ1-5; 12 positions agree with TRBD1. Germline CDR1 reads SGHVS; CDR2 reads FQNEAQ. The CDR3 runs to 16 residues. V lost 1 base and J lost 6; bases outside the gene matches: 4. The CDR3 protein is CASSLVRDRGLQPQHF. The CDR3 DNA reads TGTGCCAGCAGCTTAGTTAGGGACAGGGGGCTTCAGCCCCAGCATTTT.

The table lists this clonotype with many counts. The chain employs TRBV19 and TRBJ1-1, with 7 bases lining up with TRBD1. The V and J ends lost 7 bases and 1 base, in that order; junction bases with no gene match: 15. The CDR3 runs 17 residues. CDR1 LNHDA and CDR2 SQIVND come from the germline V gene (reference sequence). The CDR3, as DNA: TGTGCCAGTAACCCGGGACAGCAAGGGCATCGGAACACTGAAGCTTTCTTT. Translation gives CASNPGQQGHRNTEAFF.

In this sample, this clonotype turned up many times. This chain joins TRBV11-2 and TRBJ1-1, with D perhaps TRBD1 (6 bases). The germline V gene has CDR1 SGHAT and CDR2 FQNNGV. Deletions cut 1 base from V and 7 bases from J, with 10 bases between. The CDR3 consists of 13 residues. In nucleotides, the CDR3 is TGTGCCAGCAGCTTAGTCAGGGGAGGTGAAGCTTTCTTT. Amino acid sequence: CASSLVRGGEAFF.

This clonotype was counted ten times or more. This chain links TRBV28 with TRBJ1-5; possibly TRBD1 for D (5 bases). V was trimmed by 5 bases and J by 6 bases, leaving 20 bases between them. The length of the CDR3 is 16 residues. Germline V gene lookup returns CDR1 MDHEN and CDR2 SYDVKM. CDR3 nucleotide sequence: TGTGCCAGCAGTCCCCATAGGGGCGGGATCGGTCAGCCCCAGCATTTT. Translation: CASSPHRGGIGQPQHF.

This chain joins TRBV28 and TRBJ1-5; maybe TRBD1 (6 bases). Trimming took off 5 bases at V and 1 base at J, with 24 bases between the two ends. The CDR3 runs to 19 residues. Germline lookup yields CDR1 MDHEN and CDR2 SYDVKM. CDR3 bases: TGTGCCAGCAGTCCCCGCCGGGGCCAGGGGTGGCTAAGCAATCAGCCCCAGCATTTT. It encodes CASSPRRGQGWLSNQPQHF.

Many counts were recorded for this clonotype. The gene calls are TRBV20-1 and TRBJ2-5; TRBD2 agrees at 9 bases. Germline loops: CDR1 DFQATT, CDR2 SNEGSKA (reference sequence). J lost 1 base, V lost 6 bases, and 9 bases had no gene match. The CDR3 is made up of 15 amino acids. CDR3 sequence (DNA): TGCAGTGCCCCCCCAGAGCGGGGGGTCCAAGAGACCCAGTACTTC. Translated: CSAPPERGVQETQYF.

This clonotype appeared many times. V and J are TRBV2 and TRBJ1-1; no definite D call. This CDR3 is 12 amino acids long. V lost 6 bases and J 2 bases, leaving 7 bases between the germline ends. Germline CDR1 reads SNHLY; CDR2 reads FYNNEI. This CDR3 is CASSVPNTEAFF. In DNA form, the CDR3 reads TGTGCCAGCAGCGTCCCTAACACTGAAGCTTTCTTT.

V usage is TRBV28 and J usage is TRBJ1-2, with D unresolved. The CDR3 covers 14 residues. Trimming shortened V by 6 bases and J by 8 bases, and 19 bases separated the two germline ends. Germline CDR1 is MDHEN and CDR2 is SYDVKM. In nucleotides, the CDR3 is TGTGCCAGCAGCTCAGAGGCGGGTGGGGAGGGCTACACCTTC. Translation gives CASSSEAGGEGYTF.

This clonotype was seen at least ten times. DNA for the CDR3: TGCAGCGTTCGAGGGACTTACGAGCAGTACTTC. Residues: CSVRGTYEQYF. The chain is built from TRBV29-1 and TRBJ2-7; tentatively, D is TRBD2 (6 bases). The CDR3 is 11 amino acids. Germline CDR1 reads SQVTM; CDR2 reads ANQGSEA. V was trimmed by 5 bases and J by 4 bases, leaving 9 bases between them.

This clonotype was recorded at least ten times. The chain carries TRBV6-1 and TRBJ1-1, with D perhaps TRBD1 (5 bases). CDR3 length: 13 amino acids. Trimming took off 6 bases at V and 0 bases at J, with 8 bases between the two ends. CDR1 is MNHNS and CDR2 is SASEGT in the germline V gene. As DNA, the CDR3 is TGTGCCAGCAGATGGGGGGTGAACACTGAAGCTTTCTTT. As protein: CASRWGVNTEAFF.

The rearrangement joins TRBV20-1 to TRBJ1-1, with 7 bases lining up with TRBD1. Germline CDR1 is DFQATT and CDR2 is SNEGSKA (reference sequence). CDR3 length equals 17 residues. V was pared by 3 bases and J by 0 bases, with 13 bases of the junction left unmatched. DNA of the CDR3: TGCAGTGCTAGGGGTCTACTAGGGGGCGGCATGAACACTGAAGCTTTCTTT. Translated, it gives CSARGLLGGGMNTEAFF.

The genes are TRBV9 and TRBJ1-2; D possibly corresponds to TRBD1 (6 bases). Trimming removed 5 bases at V and 4 bases at J, with 12 bases between. The length of the CDR3 is 13 residues. The germline CDR1 and CDR2 sequences are SGDLS and YYNGEE. The CDR3 loop is CASSTGSSYGYTF. For the CDR3, the DNA is TGTGCCAGCAGTACAGGGAGTTCCTATGGCTACACCTTC.

This clonotype was found many times. This chain links TRBV6-1 with TRBJ2-7; 7 nucleotides line up with TRBD1. CDR3 size: 14 residues. Looked up from germline, CDR1 is MNHNS and CDR2 is SASEGT. With V trimmed by 8 bases and J by 3 bases, 10 bases remained unmatched. CDR3 loop: CASRLRDRNYEQYF. CDR3 DNA: TGTGCCAGCCGCCTCCGGGACAGAAACTACGAGCAGTACTTC.

This clonotype showed up many times. The chain is built from TRBV2 and TRBJ2-7, with TRBD2 matching 10 bases. This CDR3 comprises 15 residues. CDR1 and CDR2 (germline): SNHLY, FYNNEI. V was pared by 6 bases and J by 5 bases, with 10 bases of the junction left unmatched. CDR3 loop: CASSLAGADSHEQYF. CDR3 DNA: TGTGCCAGCAGCCTAGCGGGAGCGGATTCTCACGAGCAGTACTTC.

The chain carries TRBV30 and TRBJ1-2, with 8 bases matching TRBD1. The CDR3 totals 13 residues. The ends lost 3 bases at V and 4 bases at J; junction bases unmatched: 4. Per the germline V gene, CDR1 is GTSNPN and CDR2 is SVGIG (reference sequence). CDR3 sequence: CAWRTGARYGYTF. The DNA of the CDR3 is TGTGCCTGGAGGACAGGGGCCCGCTATGGCTACACCTTC.

This clonotype was counted at least ten times. In nucleotides, the CDR3 is TGCAGTGCTAGAGCCACGACAGGGATAACTGAAGCTTTCTTT. Its translation: CSARATTGITEAFF. V usage is TRBV20-1 and J usage is TRBJ1-1; 7 positions agree with TRBD1. V lost 1 base and J lost 5; bases outside the gene matches: 7. The CDR3 is 14 amino acids. Germline CDR1 is DFQATT and CDR2 is SNEGSKA (reference sequence).

This clonotype was recorded at least ten times. J is TRBJ2-2 and V is TRBV15; D gene uncertain. The ends were cut back, 3 bases at V and 3 bases at J, with 5 bases in the middle. The CDR3 is 13 residues long. Germline V lookup: CDR1 LNHNV, CDR2 YYDKDF (reference sequence). CDR3 in amino acids: CATSSEDTGELFF. The CDR3 DNA is TGTGCCACCAGCAGTGAGGACACCGGGGAGCTGTTTTTT.

This clonotype turned up a few times. V usage is TRBV6-1 and J usage is TRBJ2-7, with a tentative D call TRBD1 (6 bases). The CDR3 consists of 13 residues. The germline V gene encodes CDR1 MNHNS and CDR2 SASEGT. Trimming took off 6 bases at V and 2 bases at J, with 11 bases between the two ends. CDR3 loop: CASRETGTYEQYF. DNA for the CDR3: TGTGCCAGCAGGGAAACAGGGACCTACGAGCAGTACTTC.

This clonotype occurred many times. The V and J genes are TRBV6-1 and TRBJ1-2; unclear D gene. The CDR3 has 15 amino acids. Trimming removed 3 bases from V and 4 bases from J, with 15 bases in between. The germline CDR1 and CDR2 sequences are MNHNS and SASEGT. CDR3 in amino acids: CASSDHPTLSYGYTF. The DNA for the CDR3 is TGTGCCAGCAGTGACCACCCAACGTTGAGCTATGGCTACACCTTC.

The genes are TRBV12-3 or TRBV12-4 and TRBJ2-7, with D perhaps TRBD1 or TRBD2 (5 bases each). V was clipped by 6 bases and J by 0 bases, with 15 bases between them. The CDR3 runs 15 residues. The chain's CDR3 is CASSTRGWSSYEQYF. The CDR3 nucleotides are TGTGCCAGCAGCACCCGGGGCTGGAGCTCCTACGAGCAGTACTTC.

This clonotype was counted only a few times. The chain has TRBV12-3 or TRBV12-4 and TRBJ2-3; possibly TRBD1 or TRBD2 for D (6 bases each). The CDR3 covers 16 residues. The V and J ends lost 6 bases and 0 bases respectively, with 16 bases between them. The CDR3 DNA sequence: TGTGCCAGCAGCCTAAAGGGGGGACCAAGCACAGATACGCAGTATTTT. It is translated as CASSLKGGPSTDTQYF.

This clonotype appeared many times. This chain connects TRBV7-2 to TRBJ2-7, with D possibly matching TRBD1 (6 bases). Trimming stripped 3 bases from V and 5 bases from J, with 14 bases between. The CDR3 covers 14 residues. Germline V lookup: CDR1 SGHTA, CDR2 FQGNSA. The CDR3 nucleotides read TGTGCCAGCAGCTTTTTCTTATCAGGGGACGAGCAGTACTTC. It encodes CASSFFLSGDEQYF.

This clonotype occurred many times. V usage is TRBV11-3 and J usage is TRBJ1-2, with 9 bases aligning to TRBD1. The V gene's germline CDR1 is SGHNT and CDR2 YENEEA. V lost 1 base to trimming and J lost 7 bases; unmatched junction nucleotides: 7. There are 15 residues in the CDR3. The CDR3: CASSLGSTGGPGYTF. In nucleotides, the CDR3 is TGTGCCAGCAGCTTAGGGTCAACAGGGGGCCCTGGCTACACCTTC.